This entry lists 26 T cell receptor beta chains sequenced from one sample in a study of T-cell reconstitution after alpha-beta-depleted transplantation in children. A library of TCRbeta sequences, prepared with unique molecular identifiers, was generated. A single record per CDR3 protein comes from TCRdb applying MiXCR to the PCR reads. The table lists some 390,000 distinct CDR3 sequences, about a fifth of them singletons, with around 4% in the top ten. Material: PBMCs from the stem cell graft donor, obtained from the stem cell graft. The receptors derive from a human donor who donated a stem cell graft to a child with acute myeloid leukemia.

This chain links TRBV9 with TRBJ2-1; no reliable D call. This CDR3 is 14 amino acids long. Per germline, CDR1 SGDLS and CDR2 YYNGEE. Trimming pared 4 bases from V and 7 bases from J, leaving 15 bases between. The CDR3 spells CASSSKDPPNEQFF. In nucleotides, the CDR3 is TGTGCCAGCAGCTCTAAAGATCCCCCAAATGAGCAGTTCTTC. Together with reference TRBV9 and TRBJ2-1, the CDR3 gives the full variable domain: DSGVTQTPKHLITATGQRVTLRCSPRSGDLSVYWYQQSLDQGLQFLIQYYNGEERAKGNILERFSAQQFPDLHSELNLSSLELGDSALYFCASSSKDPPNEQFFGPGTRLTVL.

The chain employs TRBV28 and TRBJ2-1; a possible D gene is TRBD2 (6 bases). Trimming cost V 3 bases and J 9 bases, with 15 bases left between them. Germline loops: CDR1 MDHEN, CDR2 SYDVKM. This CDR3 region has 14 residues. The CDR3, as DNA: TGTGCCAGCAGTTTCGTCAGAGCGGGTCTTGAGCAGTTCTTC. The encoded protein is CASSFVRAGLEQFF.

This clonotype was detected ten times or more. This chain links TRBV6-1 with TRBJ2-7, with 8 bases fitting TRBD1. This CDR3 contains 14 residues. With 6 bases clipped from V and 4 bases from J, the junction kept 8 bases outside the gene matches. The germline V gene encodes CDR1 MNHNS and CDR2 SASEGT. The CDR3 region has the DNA TGTGCCAGCAGAATGACGGGACAGGTATACGAGCAGTACTTC. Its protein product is CASRMTGQVYEQYF.

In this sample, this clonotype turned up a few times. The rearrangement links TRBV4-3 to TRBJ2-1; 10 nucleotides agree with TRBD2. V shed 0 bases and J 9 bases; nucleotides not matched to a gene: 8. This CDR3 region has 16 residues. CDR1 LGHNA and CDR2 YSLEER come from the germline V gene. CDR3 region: CASSQDSLAGEGEQFF. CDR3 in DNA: TGCGCCAGCAGCCAAGATTCGCTAGCGGGAGAGGGTGAGCAGTTCTTC.

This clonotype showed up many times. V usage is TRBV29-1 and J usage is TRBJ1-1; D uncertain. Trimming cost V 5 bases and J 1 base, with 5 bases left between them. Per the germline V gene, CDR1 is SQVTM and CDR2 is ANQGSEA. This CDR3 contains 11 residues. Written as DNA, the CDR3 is TGCAGCGTTCCAACGAACACTGAAGCTTTCTTT. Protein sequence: CSVPTNTEAFF. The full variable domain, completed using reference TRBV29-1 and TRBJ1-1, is SAVISQKPSRDICQRGTSLTIQCQVDSQVTMMFWYRQQPGQSLTLIATANQGSEATYESGFVIDKFPISRPNLTFSTLTVSNMSPEDSSIYLCSVPTNTEAFFGQGTRLTVV.

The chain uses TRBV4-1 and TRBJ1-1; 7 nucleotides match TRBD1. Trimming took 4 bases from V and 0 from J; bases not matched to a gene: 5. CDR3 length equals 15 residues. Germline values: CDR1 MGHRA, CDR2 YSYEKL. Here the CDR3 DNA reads TGCGCCAGCAGCCGCGGGGACAGCATGAACACTGAAGCTTTCTTT. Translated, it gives CASSRGDSMNTEAFF.

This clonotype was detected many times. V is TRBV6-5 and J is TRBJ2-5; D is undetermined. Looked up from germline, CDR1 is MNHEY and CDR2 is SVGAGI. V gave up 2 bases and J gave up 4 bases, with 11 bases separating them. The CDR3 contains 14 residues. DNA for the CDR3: TGTGCCAGCAGTTACGGCCTCCCCGGAGAGACCCAGTACTTC. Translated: CASSYGLPGETQYF.

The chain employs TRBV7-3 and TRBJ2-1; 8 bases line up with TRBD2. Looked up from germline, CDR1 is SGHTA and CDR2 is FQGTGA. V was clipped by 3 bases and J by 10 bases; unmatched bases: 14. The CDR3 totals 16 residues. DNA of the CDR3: TGTGCCAGCAGCTTCAACCCCGGGATAGCGGGAAACGAGCAGTTCTTC. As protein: CASSFNPGIAGNEQFF.

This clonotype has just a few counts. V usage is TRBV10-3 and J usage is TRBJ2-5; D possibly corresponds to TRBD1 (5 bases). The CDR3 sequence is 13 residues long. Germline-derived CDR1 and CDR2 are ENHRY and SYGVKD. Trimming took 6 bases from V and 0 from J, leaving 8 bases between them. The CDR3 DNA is TGTGCCATCAGGACGACAGACCAAGAGACCCAGTACTTC. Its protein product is CAIRTTDQETQYF.

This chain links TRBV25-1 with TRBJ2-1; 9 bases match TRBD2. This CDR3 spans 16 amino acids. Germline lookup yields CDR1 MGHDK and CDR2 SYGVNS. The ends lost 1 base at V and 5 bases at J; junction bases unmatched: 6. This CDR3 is CASSESGLAGNNEQFF. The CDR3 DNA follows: TGTGCCAGCAGTGAATCGGGTCTAGCGGGAAACAATGAGCAGTTCTTC.

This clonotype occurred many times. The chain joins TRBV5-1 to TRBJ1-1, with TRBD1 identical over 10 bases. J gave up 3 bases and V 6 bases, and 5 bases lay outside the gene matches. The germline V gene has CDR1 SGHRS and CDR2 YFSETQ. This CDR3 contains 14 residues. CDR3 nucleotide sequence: TGCGCCAGCAACCGCGGACAGGGGGACACTGAAGCTTTCTTT. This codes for CASNRGQGDTEAFF.

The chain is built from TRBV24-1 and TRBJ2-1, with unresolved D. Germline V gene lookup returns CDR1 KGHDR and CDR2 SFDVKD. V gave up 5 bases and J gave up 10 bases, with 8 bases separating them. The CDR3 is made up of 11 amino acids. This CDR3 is CATSAGAEQFF. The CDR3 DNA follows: TGTGCCACCAGTGCGGGCGCCGAGCAGTTCTTC.

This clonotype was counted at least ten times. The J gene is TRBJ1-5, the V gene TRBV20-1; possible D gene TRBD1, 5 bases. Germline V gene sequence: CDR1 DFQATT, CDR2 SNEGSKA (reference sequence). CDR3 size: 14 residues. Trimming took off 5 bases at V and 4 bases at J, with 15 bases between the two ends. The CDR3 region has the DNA TGCAGTGCTGGGGGGTCCGGAAGAAATCAGCCCCAGCATTTT. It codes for CSAGGSGRNQPQHF.

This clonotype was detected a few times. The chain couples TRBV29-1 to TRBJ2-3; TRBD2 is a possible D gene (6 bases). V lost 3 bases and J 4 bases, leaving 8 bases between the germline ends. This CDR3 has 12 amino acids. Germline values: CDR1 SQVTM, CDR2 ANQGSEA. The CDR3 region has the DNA TGCAGCGTTGACGGAGGGGCAGATACGCAGTATTTT. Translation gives CSVDGGADTQYF.

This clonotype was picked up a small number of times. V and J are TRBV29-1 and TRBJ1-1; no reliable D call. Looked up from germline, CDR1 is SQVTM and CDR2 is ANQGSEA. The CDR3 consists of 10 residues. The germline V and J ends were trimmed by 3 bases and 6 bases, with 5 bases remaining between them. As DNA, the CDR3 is TGCAGCGTTGAGGGTCCTGAAGCTTTCTTT. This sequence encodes CSVEGPEAFF.

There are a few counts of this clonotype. CDR3 protein: CASSFNMGHGETQYF. The DNA of the CDR3 is TGTGCCAGCAGTTTCAATATGGGGCATGGAGAGACCCAGTACTTC. J is TRBJ2-5 and V is TRBV12-3 or TRBV12-4, with D possibly being TRBD1 (5 bases). This CDR3 region has 15 residues. V lost 3 bases and J lost 4, with 15 bases in between.

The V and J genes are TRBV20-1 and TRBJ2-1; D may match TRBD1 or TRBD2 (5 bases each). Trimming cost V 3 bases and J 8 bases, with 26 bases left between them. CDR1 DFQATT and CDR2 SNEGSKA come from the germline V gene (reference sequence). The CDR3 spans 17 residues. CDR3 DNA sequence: TGCAGTGCTAGGCCAGGGACCCCGAAAACAAGGGTGGATGAGCAGTTCTTC. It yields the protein CSARPGTPKTRVDEQFF.

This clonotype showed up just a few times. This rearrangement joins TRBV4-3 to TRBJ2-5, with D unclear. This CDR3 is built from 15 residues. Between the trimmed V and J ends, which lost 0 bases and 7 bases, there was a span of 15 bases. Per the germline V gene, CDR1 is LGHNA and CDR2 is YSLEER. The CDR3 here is CASSQDRSETRTQYF. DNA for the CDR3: TGCGCCAGCAGCCAAGATAGGTCCGAAACAAGGACCCAGTACTTC.

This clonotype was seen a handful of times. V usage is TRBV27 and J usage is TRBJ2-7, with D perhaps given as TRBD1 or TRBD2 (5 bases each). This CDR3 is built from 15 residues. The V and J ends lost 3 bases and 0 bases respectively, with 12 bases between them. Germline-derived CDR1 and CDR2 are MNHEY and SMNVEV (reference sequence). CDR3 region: CASSLSGRFSYEQYF. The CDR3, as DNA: TGTGCCAGCAGTTTGTCGGGACGGTTCTCCTACGAGCAGTACTTC.

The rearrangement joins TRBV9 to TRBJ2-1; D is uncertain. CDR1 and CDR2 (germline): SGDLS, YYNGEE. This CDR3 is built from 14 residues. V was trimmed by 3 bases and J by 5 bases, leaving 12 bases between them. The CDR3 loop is CASSGETLNNEQFF. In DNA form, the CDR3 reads TGTGCCAGCAGCGGAGAGACCCTGAACAATGAGCAGTTCTTC.

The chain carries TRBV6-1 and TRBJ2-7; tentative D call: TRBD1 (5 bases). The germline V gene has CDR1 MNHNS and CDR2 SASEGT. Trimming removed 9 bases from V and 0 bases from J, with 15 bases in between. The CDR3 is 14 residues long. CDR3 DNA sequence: TGTGCCAGTGAGGAAGGGCAGGGCTCCTACGAGCAGTACTTC. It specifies CASEEGQGSYEQYF.

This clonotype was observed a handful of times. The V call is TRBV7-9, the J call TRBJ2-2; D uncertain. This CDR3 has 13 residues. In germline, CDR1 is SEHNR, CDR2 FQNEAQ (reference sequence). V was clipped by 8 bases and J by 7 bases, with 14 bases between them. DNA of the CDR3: TGTGCCAGCGGTCCCGCGATGGACGGGGAGCTGTTTTTT. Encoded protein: CASGPAMDGELFF.

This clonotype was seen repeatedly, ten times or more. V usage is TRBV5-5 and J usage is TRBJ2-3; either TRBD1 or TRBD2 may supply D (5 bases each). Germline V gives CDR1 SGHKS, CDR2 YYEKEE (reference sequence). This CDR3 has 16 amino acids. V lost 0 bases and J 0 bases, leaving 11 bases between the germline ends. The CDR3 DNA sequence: TGTGCCAGCAGCTTGGGATGGGACGCTAGCACAGATACGCAGTATTTT. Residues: CASSLGWDASTDTQYF. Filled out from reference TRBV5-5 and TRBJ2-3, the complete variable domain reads DAGVTQSPTHLIKTRGQQVTLRCSPISGHKSVSWYQQVLGQGPQFIFQYYEKEERGRGNFPDRFSARQFPNYSSELNVNALLLGDSALYLCASSLGWDASTDTQYFGPGTRLTVL.

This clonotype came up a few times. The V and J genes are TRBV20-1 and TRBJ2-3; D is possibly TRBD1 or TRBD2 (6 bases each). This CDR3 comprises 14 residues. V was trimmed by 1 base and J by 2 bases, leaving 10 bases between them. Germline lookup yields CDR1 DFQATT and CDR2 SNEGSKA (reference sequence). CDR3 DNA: TGCAGTGCTAGAGTATCGGGGGCCACAGATACGCAGTATTTT. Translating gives CSARVSGATDTQYF.

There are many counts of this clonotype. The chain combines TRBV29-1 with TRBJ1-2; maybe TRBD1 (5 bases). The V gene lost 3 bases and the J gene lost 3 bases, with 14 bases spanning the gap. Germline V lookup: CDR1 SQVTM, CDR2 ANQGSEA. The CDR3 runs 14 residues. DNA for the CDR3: TGCAGCGTTGACCCGCAGGGCTGGGACTATGGCTACACCTTC. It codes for CSVDPQGWDYGYTF.

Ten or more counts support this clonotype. The CDR3 bases are TGTGCCAGCAGTCTCCCAGGGAGGGGTGCCGAGCTGTTTTTT. Translated: CASSLPGRGAELFF. The genes are TRBV25-1 and TRBJ2-2; 7 bases agree with TRBD2. Trimming at V came to 5 bases and at J to 11 bases, leaving 11 bases not matched to a gene. The CDR3 contains 14 residues. Germline V gives CDR1 MGHDK, CDR2 SYGVNS.